These T cell receptor beta chains were read from a single sample in a study of CD8 T cells in ankylosing spondylitis. TCRdb re-called the 5' RACE reads through MiXCR, storing one row per CDR3 protein. The sample includes roughly 90,000 distinct CDR3 sequences, roughly 9% seen only once; the top ten take about a third. Sequencing used blood, either unsorted or a sorted T cell fraction (not recorded which). These receptors were obtained from a male donor with ankylosing spondylitis. Both conserved end residues are part of each CDR3. Each record gives: D gene, V gene, clone size, J gene, CDR3 DNA, CDR3 protein. A D gene is named only where the DNA matches it firmly. Size tells how often a clone was seen (once, few, many) or the class of an expanded clone, and some rows leave it out.

d_gene: NA; v_gene: TRBV7-2; abundance: many; j_gene: TRBJ2-7; CDR3nt: TGTGCCAGCAGCAGGGACAACTACGAGCAGTACTTC; CDR3aa: CASSRDNYEQYF
d_gene: TRBD1; v_gene: TRBV12-3/TRBV12-4; abundance: few; j_gene: TRBJ1-4; CDR3nt: TGTGCCAGCAGCCCTGGAGGGACAGGGGAAATTAGTGAAAAACTGTTTTTT; CDR3aa: CASSPGGTGEISEKLFF
d_gene: NA; v_gene: TRBV27; abundance: few; j_gene: TRBJ1-5; CDR3nt: TGTGCCAGCAGCACCGTGGGGCTCAATCAGCCCCAGCATTTT; CDR3aa: CASSTVGLNQPQHF
d_gene: NA; v_gene: TRBV12-3/TRBV12-4; abundance: NA; j_gene: TRBJ2-7; CDR3nt: TGTGCCAGTACTAGGGGGATCGGCTACGAGCAGTACTTC; CDR3aa: CASTRGIGYEQYF
d_gene: NA; v_gene: TRBV10-1; abundance: few; j_gene: TRBJ2-1; CDR3nt: TGCGCCAGCAGTAGGACGGGACTTAGCTCCTACAATGAGCAGTTCTTC; CDR3aa: CASSRTGLSSYNEQFF
d_gene: TRBD1; v_gene: TRBV2; abundance: few; j_gene: TRBJ1-3; CDR3nt: TGTGCCAGCAGCGACAGGGGGCCTGGAAACACCATATATTTT; CDR3aa: CASSDRGPGNTIYF
d_gene: TRBD2; v_gene: TRBV15; abundance: NA; j_gene: TRBJ2-5; CDR3nt: TGTGCCACCAGCAGGTCCCGTCCAGCGGGAGGGAGGAAGGAGACCCAGTACTTC; CDR3aa: CATSRSRPAGGRKETQYF
d_gene: NA; v_gene: TRBV29-1; abundance: many; j_gene: TRBJ2-1; CDR3nt: TGCAGCGGTGGGACCGGGGGAATTGAGCAGTTCTTC; CDR3aa: CSGGTGGIEQFF
d_gene: NA; v_gene: TRBV11-1; abundance: NA; j_gene: TRBJ2-2; CDR3nt: TGTGCCAGCAGCCACTCAGGAGTGTCGACCGGGGAGCTGTTTTTT; CDR3aa: CASSHSGVSTGELFF
d_gene: NA; v_gene: TRBV11-2; abundance: many; j_gene: TRBJ2-1; CDR3nt: TGTGCCAGCAGCTTAAATTCTTACAATGAGCAGTTCTTC; CDR3aa: CASSLNSYNEQFF
d_gene: TRBD1; v_gene: TRBV24-1; abundance: few; j_gene: TRBJ2-5; CDR3nt: TGTGCCACCAGTGTACGAACAGGGGGCCAAGAGACCCAGTACTTC; CDR3aa: CATSVRTGGQETQYF
d_gene: NA; v_gene: TRBV3-1; abundance: NA; j_gene: TRBJ2-5; CDR3nt: TGTGCCAGCAGCCAAGATTTTGGCACACCCGAGACCCAGTACTTC; CDR3aa: CASSQDFGTPETQYF
d_gene: TRBD1; v_gene: TRBV7-9; abundance: many; j_gene: TRBJ2-1; CDR3nt: TGTGCTATCAAGGGCGACAGGGGTAGTTACAATGAGCAGTTCTTC; CDR3aa: CAIKGDRGSYNEQFF
d_gene: NA; v_gene: TRBV20-1; abundance: few; j_gene: TRBJ1-3; CDR3nt: TGCAGTGCTAAATGGGCAGAGAGCTCTGGAAACACCATATATTTT; CDR3aa: CSAKWAESSGNTIYF
d_gene: NA; v_gene: TRBV7-7; abundance: many; j_gene: TRBJ2-1; CDR3nt: TGTGCCAGCAGCTTAGTCGAAAGCAGCTACAATGAGCAGTTCTTC; CDR3aa: CASSLVESSYNEQFF
d_gene: TRBD1; v_gene: TRBV7-2; abundance: many; j_gene: TRBJ1-2; CDR3nt: TGTGCCAGCAGTCTAGGGACAGGCTATGGCTACACCTTC; CDR3aa: CASSLGTGYGYTF
d_gene: NA; v_gene: TRBV7-9; abundance: few; j_gene: TRBJ1-3; CDR3nt: TGTGCCACCGATGGCACAGGGATCTCTGGAAACACCATATATTTT; CDR3aa: CATDGTGISGNTIYF
d_gene: TRBD1; v_gene: TRBV18; abundance: NA; j_gene: TRBJ2-3; CDR3nt: TGTGCCAGCTCACGGACAGGGGGCGCCGGCACAGATACGCAGTATTTT; CDR3aa: CASSRTGGAGTDTQYF
d_gene: TRBD2; v_gene: TRBV20-1; abundance: many; j_gene: TRBJ2-1; CDR3nt: TGCAGTGCTAGACCTAGCGGTTCCTACAATGAGCAGTTCTTC; CDR3aa: CSARPSGSYNEQFF
d_gene: TRBD2; v_gene: TRBV20-1; abundance: NA; j_gene: TRBJ2-3; CDR3nt: TGCAGTGCTAGACCCCCGACTAGCGGGAGGACAGATACGCAGTATTTT; CDR3aa: CSARPPTSGRTDTQYF
d_gene: NA; v_gene: TRBV20-1; abundance: many; j_gene: TRBJ2-1; CDR3nt: TGCAGTGCTAGAGATCCTACGACGGATTACAATGAGCAGTTCTTC; CDR3aa: CSARDPTTDYNEQFF
d_gene: TRBD2; v_gene: TRBV27; abundance: many; j_gene: TRBJ2-7; CDR3nt: TGTGCCAGCAGTCCAGGGACTAGCGGGAGCACCGAGCAGTACTTC; CDR3aa: CASSPGTSGSTEQYF
d_gene: NA; v_gene: TRBV6-4; abundance: NA; j_gene: TRBJ2-1; CDR3nt: TGTGCCAGCAGCCCGGACGGGGACCTATACAATGAGCAGTTCTTC; CDR3aa: CASSPDGDLYNEQFF
d_gene: TRBD1; v_gene: TRBV20-1; abundance: many; j_gene: TRBJ1-1; CDR3nt: TGCAGTGCTCCGGACAGGGCGAACACTGAAGCTTTCTTT; CDR3aa: CSAPDRANTEAFF
d_gene: NA; v_gene: TRBV19; abundance: NA; j_gene: TRBJ2-1; CDR3nt: TGTGCCAGTGCGGAACTCAATGAGCAGTTCTTC; CDR3aa: CASAELNEQFF
d_gene: NA; v_gene: TRBV5-1; abundance: once; j_gene: TRBJ1-1; CDR3nt: TGCGCCAGCAGCATCTACAGGGATCTGAACACTGAAGCTTTCTTT; CDR3aa: CASSIYRDLNTEAFF
d_gene: NA; v_gene: TRBV30; abundance: few; j_gene: TRBJ1-6; CDR3nt: TGTGCCTGCCGCCAATATATGAATTCACCCCTCCACTTT; CDR3aa: CACRQYMNSPLHF
d_gene: NA; v_gene: TRBV12-3/TRBV12-4; abundance: many; j_gene: TRBJ1-2; CDR3nt: TGTGCCAGCAGTTTTGGCGGGGGCTATGGCTACACCTTC; CDR3aa: CASSFGGGYGYTF
d_gene: NA; v_gene: TRBV9; abundance: many; j_gene: TRBJ2-7; CDR3nt: TGTGCCAGCAGCGTCTCGGACAGTCCCAGCGGATTCGAGCAGTACTTC; CDR3aa: CASSVSDSPSGFEQYF
d_gene: TRBD1; v_gene: TRBV29-1; abundance: many; j_gene: TRBJ1-2; CDR3nt: TGCAGCATCTGGGACAGGGGTCATGGCTACACCTTC; CDR3aa: CSIWDRGHGYTF
d_gene: NA; v_gene: TRBV12-3/TRBV12-4; abundance: many; j_gene: TRBJ2-7; CDR3nt: TGTGCCAGCACCGATGGGGCTAACTACGAGCAGTACTTC; CDR3aa: CASTDGANYEQYF
d_gene: TRBD1; v_gene: TRBV6-4; abundance: NA; j_gene: TRBJ2-1; CDR3nt: TGTGCCAGCAGTGCTCTACAGGGGGCAACCTACAATGAGCAGTTCTTC; CDR3aa: CASSALQGATYNEQFF
d_gene: TRBD1; v_gene: TRBV7-2; abundance: NA; j_gene: TRBJ1-5; CDR3nt: TGTGCCAGCAGCCCGGGACAGGGGCGACAGCCCCAGCATTTT; CDR3aa: CASSPGQGRQPQHF
d_gene: TRBD1; v_gene: TRBV20-1; abundance: few; j_gene: TRBJ2-7; CDR3nt: TGCAGTGCTATTGATGTAGGGACAGGGGCCGAGCAGTACTTC; CDR3aa: CSAIDVGTGAEQYF
d_gene: NA; v_gene: TRBV7-9; abundance: many; j_gene: TRBJ1-2; CDR3nt: TGTGCCAGCAGCTTACCTACTCCGGATGGCTACACCTTC; CDR3aa: CASSLPTPDGYTF
d_gene: NA; v_gene: TRBV21-1; abundance: NA; j_gene: TRBJ2-4; CDR3nt: TGTGCCAGCAGCAAAGGTCCTGATTTCCTTGGGGCCAAAAACATTCAGTACTTC; CDR3aa: CASSKGPDFLGAKNIQYF
d_gene: TRBD1; v_gene: TRBV15; abundance: many; j_gene: TRBJ2-1; CDR3nt: TGTGCCACCAGCCTTGGGCCCGGGACAGGGTACAATGAGCAGTTCTTC; CDR3aa: CATSLGPGTGYNEQFF
d_gene: TRBD2; v_gene: TRBV9; abundance: NA; j_gene: TRBJ2-7; CDR3nt: TGTGCCAGCAGCGTAGAGGGGGGGACTAGCGGGGCGGACGAGCAGTACTTC; CDR3aa: CASSVEGGTSGADEQYF
d_gene: NA; v_gene: TRBV20-1; abundance: NA; j_gene: TRBJ2-4; CDR3nt: TGCAGTGCTAGACCAACCTTTTCGGGGGCCGGGGCCAAAAACATTCAGTACTTC; CDR3aa: CSARPTFSGAGAKNIQYF
d_gene: TRBD1; v_gene: TRBV29-1; abundance: many; j_gene: TRBJ1-2; CDR3nt: TGCAGCGTGGAGGACAGGGAGCGCTACTATGGCTACACCTTC; CDR3aa: CSVEDRERYYGYTF
d_gene: NA; v_gene: TRBV6-5; abundance: few; j_gene: TRBJ1-1; CDR3nt: TGTGCCAGCAGTTACTCGAACAGAAACACTGAAGCTTTCTTT; CDR3aa: CASSYSNRNTEAFF
d_gene: NA; v_gene: TRBV7-2; abundance: NA; j_gene: TRBJ1-1; CDR3nt: TGTGCCAGCAGCCAGGCTTCCACTGAAGCTTTCTTT; CDR3aa: CASSQASTEAFF
d_gene: TRBD2; v_gene: TRBV4-1; abundance: many; j_gene: TRBJ2-1; CDR3nt: TGCGCCAGCAGCCAACCCGGACTAGCGGGACCCTACAATGAGCAGTTCTTC; CDR3aa: CASSQPGLAGPYNEQFF
d_gene: NA; v_gene: TRBV19; abundance: NA; j_gene: TRBJ2-4; CDR3nt: TGTGCCAGTAGTATAGATCAGGCGGCCTTTTCCAAAAACATTCAGTACTTC; CDR3aa: CASSIDQAAFSKNIQYF
d_gene: NA; v_gene: TRBV12-3/TRBV12-4; abundance: few; j_gene: TRBJ1-3; CDR3nt: TGTGCCAGCAGTCCCATGGGGGGAAGCTCTGGAAACACCATATATTTT; CDR3aa: CASSPMGGSSGNTIYF
d_gene: NA; v_gene: TRBV27; abundance: few; j_gene: TRBJ2-7; CDR3nt: TGTGCCAGCAGTTTTTCGGGGGTAGCCTACGAGCAGTACTTC; CDR3aa: CASSFSGVAYEQYF
d_gene: NA; v_gene: TRBV18; abundance: medium-sized; j_gene: TRBJ2-1; CDR3nt: TGTGCCAGCTCGCCGAATCGCCGAAATGAGCAGTTCTTC; CDR3aa: CASSPNRRNEQFF
d_gene: NA; v_gene: TRBV5-6; abundance: many; j_gene: TRBJ2-2; CDR3nt: TGTGCCAGCAGCCCCGGGACGAACACCGGGGAGCTGTTTTTT; CDR3aa: CASSPGTNTGELFF
d_gene: NA; v_gene: TRBV20-1; abundance: many; j_gene: TRBJ2-7; CDR3nt: TGCAGTGCTAGAGAGGAGGGAGGGGGCTCCTACGAGCAGTACTTC; CDR3aa: CSAREEGGGSYEQYF
d_gene: TRBD1; v_gene: TRBV7-8; abundance: NA; j_gene: TRBJ2-6; CDR3nt: TGTGCCAGCAGCTTAGCCGGGACAGTGAGCTCTGGGGCCAACGTCCTGACTTTC; CDR3aa: CASSLAGTVSSGANVLTF
d_gene: NA; v_gene: TRBV29-1; abundance: many; j_gene: TRBJ1-2; CDR3nt: TGCAGCGTTGAAGGGACGGATGGCTACACCTTC; CDR3aa: CSVEGTDGYTF